This T cell receptor beta chain was obtained from a study of post-analysis software for immune sequencing data. Study background: Patients had relapsing-remitting, secondary progressive or progressive-relapsing multiple sclerosis; some lacked subtype.

Researchers reported that TCR beta cDNA libraries carried unique molecular identifiers. Input amounts of roughly 0.9 to 10 million T cells were used. These gave 500,000 or so cDNA molecules, so each molecule approximated one T cell. TCRdb processed the PCR reads anew with MiXCR; each CDR3 protein has one entry. The sample holds about 680,000 distinct CDR3 sequences; approximately 60% are singletons and the top ten take 10% to 12%. With regard to this clonotype: The antigen is not known.

The study's findings and limits: Patients used roughly five TRBV segments, including TRBV5-6, TRBV5-1 and TRBV20-1, more often than controls. When compared against controls, multiple sclerosis patients showed significantly lower normalized Chao1 diversity.

Looked up from germline, CDR1 is SGHKS and CDR2 is YYEKEE (reference sequence). There are 15 residues in the CDR3. Trimming took 2 bases from V and 4 from J; bases not matched to a gene: 9. The sample taken for sequencing was blood. The V call is TRBV5-5, the J call TRBJ2-7; the match to TRBD1 covers 7 bases. The origin of this receptor is a girl between 2 and 10 years old with multiple sclerosis. CDR3 protein: CASSFTRQGKYEQYF. The CDR3 DNA follows: TGTGCCAGCAGCTTTACGAGACAGGGAAAATACGAGCAGTACTTC.